One T cell receptor (beta chain) is described in this entry. Its antigen is still unknown. Nothing much larger sits one base from this clone, and base qualities are not available. This sample is part of a study of siplizumab effects on memory and regulatory T cells (dated by TCRdb to about 2019). Concerning the study at large: The effect of the anti-CD2 antibody siplizumab on alloreactive T-cell subsets was examined in allogeneic mixed lymphocyte reactions constructed from human PBMCs.

Library generation was performed with the immunoSEQ multiplex PCR assay. The deep sequencing platform assayed approximately 100,000 TCR templates per sample. Genomic DNA extracted from sorted T cells was used for TCRbeta CDR3 sequencing. The published analysis was carried out like this. The R programming language was used for the clonal analysis of the TCRbeta CDR3 data. Unstimulated samples were compared with post-reaction CFSE-low samples to define alloreactive CD4+ and CD8+ clones. Regulatory or non-regulatory origin was assigned to alloreactive CD4+ clones by matching of sequences to sorted unstimulated Treg and non-Treg repertoires. TCRdb mirrors the immuneACCESS table, restricted to in-frame sequences. Some clones are absent from its copies; in checked studies, under half trace to an unresolved V gene, and the reason for the others is unknown. V and J calls and clone size are copied from that table; D and trimming were computed from the DNA. The table for this sample lists some 100,000 clones; around 94% of them were counted only once. Approximately 0.61% of the sample is taken by the ten largest.

CDR3 length: 13 amino acids, cysteine to phenylalanine. The CDR3 DNA has 39 bases and is translated from base 1. V and J are truncated by 5 bases and 7 bases respectively, leaving an intervening sequence of 11 bases. In the germline V gene (reference sequence), CDR1 corresponds to LNHDA and CDR2 to SQIVND. Sorted unstimulated T cells and proliferating T cells recovered from mixed lymphocyte reactions underwent TCRbeta CDR3 sequencing. Fresh whole blood from ten HLA-typed healthy donors served as the source for isolating PBMCs. To map where alloreactive clones came from, unstimulated CD4+ regulatory T cells were FACS-sorted. The full study reports these points: Among mappable alloreactive CD4+ clones, the Treg-derived fraction averaged about 70% with siplizumab versus roughly 30% in control reactions. Siplizumab significantly lowered the cumulative frequency of alloreactive sequences that could be traced to unstimulated CD4+ memory T cells. Sequences below about 10^-5 frequency were poorly captured, so only a minor fraction of alloreactive clones could be mapped to unstimulated subsets. Unstimulated naive T cells appeared more diverse than memory T cells, and naive cells seemed to contribute substantially to the alloresponse. Whether proliferating Tregs from siplizumab cultures actually had suppressive function was not functionally confirmed. Roughly 80-95% of proliferating CD4+ or CD8+ clones could not be assigned a naive or memory phenotype.

The clonotype was recovered from a human donor in good health. The chain was built from TRBV19 and TRBJ1-4, with TRBD1 tentatively as D gene (5 bases match). The specimen was Tregs sorted from blood. The CDR3 here reads CASSLGVAEKLFF. The nucleotides read TGTGCCAGTAGTTTGGGGGTCGCTGAAAAACTGTTTTTT.